One and the same sample provided the 4 T cell receptor beta chains below, sequenced in a study of blood T cell repertoires in COVID-19. Sequencing was performed with immunoSEQ multiplex PCR; in TCRdb, only in-frame clones are kept and a portion is missing. The sample includes fewer than 350,000 clones, 88% seen only once; the top ten take approximately 1.6%. Sequenced input: peripheral blood. The receptor set was obtained from a woman in her twenties or thirties with COVID-19, enrolled during active disease.

The rearrangement joins TRBV7-2 to TRBJ1-5, with D possibly matching TRBD1 (6 bases). This CDR3 comprises 15 residues. Per the germline V gene, CDR1 is SGHTA and CDR2 is FQGNSA. V shed 1 base and J shed 4 bases, with 11 bases lying between them. DNA of the CDR3: TGTGCCAGCAGCTTAGGTATAACAGGGAATCAGCCCCAGCATTTT. Protein product: CASSLGITGNQPQHF.

This clone was detected only once. The chain joins TRBV7-9 to TRBJ1-4; 9 bases agree with TRBD1. Germline V gives CDR1 SEHNR, CDR2 FQNEAQ (reference sequence). Losses at the gene ends were 5 bases for V and 1 base for J; bases not matched to a gene: 8. CDR3 length: 17 amino acids. The CDR3 bases are TGTGCCAGCAGCGGACAGGGGTTGAGGGGAACTAATGAAAAACTGTTTTTT. It is translated as CASSGQGLRGTNEKLFF.

The V and J genes are TRBV2 and TRBJ2-2; possibly TRBD2 for D (5 bases). The CDR3 has 16 residues. Germline values: CDR1 SNHLY, CDR2 FYNNEI. Between the trimmed V and J ends, which lost 6 bases and 5 bases, there was a span of 19 bases. CDR3 protein: CASSPPRLAVTGELFF. Written as DNA, the CDR3 is TGTGCCAGCAGCCCCCCTAGGCTAGCAGTAACCGGGGAGCTGTTTTTT. Looking up the rest from reference TRBV2 and TRBJ2-2 gives the full variable domain: EPEVTQTPSHQVTQMGQEVILRCVPISNHLYFYWYRQILGQKVEFLVSFYNNEISEKSEIFDDQFSVERPDGSNFTLKIRSTKLEDSAMYFCASSPPRLAVTGELFFGEGSRLTVL.

The chain joins TRBV12-3 or TRBV12-4 to TRBJ2-1; 8 bases are shared with TRBD2. With 6 bases clipped from V and 8 bases from J, the junction kept 6 bases outside the gene matches. There are 13 residues in the CDR3. The CDR3 here is CASRSGLGDEQFF. As DNA, the CDR3 is TGTGCCAGCAGATCGGGACTAGGGGATGAGCAGTTCTTC.